This T cell receptor beta chain derives from a study of preoperative IRX-2 immunotherapy in early breast cancer. This CDR3 is 15 amino acids long. Germline CDR1 reads LNHNV; CDR2 reads YYDKDF (reference sequence). The V gene lost 3 bases and the J gene lost 4 bases, with 15 bases spanning the gap. Some clones are missing from TCRdb's copy, which holds only in-frame ones; the method was immunoSEQ multiplex PCR. The sample lists approximately 28,000 clones; roughly 80% were seen once. Treatment defined: preoperative locoregional IRX-2 cytokine immunotherapy. Preoperative locoregional IRX-2 cytokine immunotherapy was tested in the phase Ib source study.

The chain joins TRBV15 to TRBJ1-2; maybe TRBD1 (5 bases). The clonotype was recovered from a human donor with breast cancer. The sample here was lymph node tissue, taken after IRX-2 immunotherapy. CDR3 in amino acids: CATSRASGSGYGYTF. CDR3 nucleotide sequence: TGTGCCACCAGCAGGGCATCAGGGTCTGGCTATGGCTACACCTTC. Based on the CDR3 plus reference TRBV15 and TRBJ1-2, the full variable domain is DAMVIQNPRYQVTQFGKPVTLSCSQTLNHNVMYWYQQKSSQAPKLLFHYYDKDFNNEADTPDNFQSRRPNTSFCFLDIRSPGLGDTAMYLCATSRASGSGYGYTFGSGTRLTVV.